The sequence of this T cell receptor beta chain was determined in a study of blood T cells in healthy people across ages. A second PCR of roughly 7 to 11 cycles used a sample-barcoded 5' primer and a J-beta primer mix. TCRdb re-called the 5' RACE reads through MiXCR, storing one row per CDR3 protein. Of fewer than 2,000,000 distinct CDR3 sequences listed, approximately 32% are singletons. The sequenced sample was blood. The TCR was taken from a woman in her twenties or thirties in good health.

CDR3 residues: CASSWDRDTGELFF. CDR3 sequence (DNA): TGTGCCAGCAGTTGGGACAGAGACACCGGGGAGCTGTTTTTT. This chain connects TRBV12-3 or TRBV12-4 to TRBJ2-2; TRBD1 aligns across 7 bases. With V trimmed by 4 bases and J by 3 bases, 2 bases remained unmatched. The CDR3 spans 14 residues.